Presented here are 3 T cell receptor beta chains from one specimen sequenced in a study of T cells after posttransplantation cyclophosphamide. The protocol was immunoSEQ multiplex PCR, while the TCRdb copy is restricted to in-frame clones and leaves out a portion. The record shows 42,000 or so clones for this sample, with no singletons present. Sequenced sample: PBMCs. Receptors originate from a woman between 45 and 65 years old in good health and a related stem cell transplant donor.

The table lists this clone with many counts. The chain uses TRBV10-2 and TRBJ1-4; no reliable D call. The CDR3 totals 13 residues. Per the germline V gene, CDR1 is WSHSY and CDR2 is SAAADI. Deletions cut 7 bases from V and 7 bases from J, with 13 bases between. The CDR3 reads CASKAPGGEKLFF. CDR3 sequence (DNA): TGCGCCAGCAAGGCCCCGGGAGGTGAAAAACTGTTTTTT.

This clone was counted at least ten times. This chain links TRBV19 with TRBJ1-1; a weak D match, TRBD1 (6 bases). This CDR3 contains 12 residues. Germline-derived CDR1 and CDR2 are LNHDA and SQIVND (reference sequence). V was pared by 7 bases and J by 8 bases, with 14 bases between. CDR3 nucleotides: TGTGCCAGTACCCGTTTTGGACAGGAAGCTTTCTTT. Amino acid sequence: CASTRFGQEAFF.

The table lists this clone with many counts. This chain uses TRBV19 with TRBJ1-5; 12 bases agree with TRBD1. CDR3 size: 15 residues. V dropped 4 bases and J dropped 6; count of bases not matched to a gene: 4. Germline V gene sequence: CDR1 LNHDA, CDR2 SQIVND (reference sequence). The CDR3, as DNA: TGTGCCAGTAGTAGGGACAGGGGGCCGGTTCAGCCCCAGCATTTT. Translation gives CASSRDRGPVQPQHF.